This T cell receptor beta chain appears in the sequencing data of a study of T cell clonality in common variable immunodeficiency. This clone has at least ten counts. Its antigen is unknown. The read falls 3 residues short of the CDR3 end, and the missing part is taken from the germline J gene. Study-wide results and limits: CVID subjects showed higher TCRbeta clonality than healthy controls.

TCRdb's copy holds only in-frame clones and misses some; the assay was immunoSEQ multiplex PCR. There are 80,000 or so clones in the sample, none observed a single time. The CDR3 is made up of 16 amino acids. Germline lookup yields CDR1 MDHEN and CDR2 SYDVKM. Trimming removed 6 bases from V and 0 bases from J; junction bases left unmatched: 7. Sequences were obtained from peripheral blood mononuclear cells. The chain combines TRBV28 with TRBJ2-5; 10 bases are shared with TRBD2. This TCR was recovered from a person between 18 and 75 years old in good health. CDR3 DNA (partial): TGTGCCAGCAGCCGGACTAGCGGACAGTACCAAGAGACC. It codes for CASSRTSGQYQET. The entire CDR3 is CASSRTSGQYQETQYF.